The 28 T cell receptor beta chains listed next were all sequenced from one sample in a study of T-cell memory formation after mild COVID-19. TCRdb re-called the 5' RACE reads through MiXCR, storing one row per CDR3 protein. The data contain a few hundred thousand distinct CDR3 sequences, around 14% of them singletons. Sequences were obtained from PBMCs or a T cell subset sorted from them (not recorded which). These receptors were obtained from a man younger than 35 who had mild COVID-19 (a few samples of this study predate the infection). Cell type and time point are not known.

This clonotype was seen a few times. The genes are TRBV9 and TRBJ2-3; tentatively, D is TRBD1 (6 bases). Germline CDR1 and CDR2: SGDLS and YYNGEE. The CDR3 contains 17 residues. V dropped 0 bases and J dropped 0 bases, with 14 bases sitting between them. Written as DNA, the CDR3 is TGTGCCAGCAGCGTAGGTCGACAGGCTACTAGCACAGATACGCAGTATTTT. It is translated as CASSVGRQATSTDTQYF.

This clonotype was observed a few times. V gene TRBV29-1 combines with J gene TRBJ1-1; possibly TRBD1 for D (6 bases). Trimming pared 8 bases from V and 7 bases from J, leaving 26 bases between. Per the germline V gene, CDR1 is SQVTM and CDR2 is ANQGSEA. The CDR3 is 15 amino acids. As DNA, the CDR3 is TGCAGCTCCAAGAGGGGACCAGGGGACGACCTTGAAGCTTTCTTT. Its translation: CSSKRGPGDDLEAFF. The variable domain in full, with the rest retrieved from reference TRBV29-1 and TRBJ1-1, is SAVISQKPSRDICQRGTSLTIQCQVDSQVTMMFWYRQQPGQSLTLIATANQGSEATYESGFVIDKFPISRPNLTFSTLTVSNMSPEDSSIYLCSSKRGPGDDLEAFFGQGTRLTVV.

At least ten counts were recorded for this clonotype. The rearrangement joins TRBV6-5 to TRBJ1-4, with D perhaps TRBD1 (5 bases). V was trimmed by 2 bases and J by 10 bases, leaving 17 bases between them. The CDR3 is made up of 15 amino acids. CDR1 and CDR2 from the germline V gene are MNHEY and SVGAGI. The CDR3 coding sequence is TGTGCCAGCAGTTACCGGGACCAGGGAGGTCGAAAACTGTTTTTT. Encoded protein: CASSYRDQGGRKLFF.

This clonotype turned up a few times. The rearrangement joins TRBV4-2 to TRBJ2-2; D is uncertain. The ends were cut back, 2 bases at V and 0 bases at J, with 10 bases in the middle. This CDR3 has 16 residues. Germline CDR1 LGHNA, CDR2 YNFKEQ. The CDR3 DNA reads TGTGCCAGCAGCCAATCCGTGGCTTCGAACACCGGGGAGCTGTTTTTT. Its translation is CASSQSVASNTGELFF.

In its sample, this clonotype was seen a few times. The chain carries TRBV6-6 and TRBJ2-2; unclear D gene. Germline-derived CDR1 and CDR2 are MNHNY and SVGAGI (reference sequence). This CDR3 spans 16 amino acids. Trimming cost V 2 bases and J 0 bases, with 10 bases left between them. CDR3 bases: TGTGCCAGCAGTTACGGGTCCGCCGCGAACACCGGGGAGCTGTTTTTT. Translation: CASSYGSAANTGELFF.

This chain links TRBV7-2 with TRBJ1-5, with 7 bases fitting TRBD1. This CDR3 comprises 15 residues. Germline assignment: CDR1 SGHTA and CDR2 FQGNSA. V dropped 1 base and J dropped 7; count of bases not matched to a gene: 7. CDR3 sequence: CASSLDRGLAQPQHF. The DNA for the CDR3 is TGTGCCAGCAGCTTAGACAGGGGACTTGCCCAGCCCCAGCATTTT. Drawing the rest from reference TRBV7-2 and TRBJ1-5, the complete variable domain is GAGVSQSPSNKVTEKGKDVELRCDPISGHTALYWYRQSLGQGLEFLIYFQGNSAPDKSGLPSDRFSAERTGGSVSTLTIQRTQQEDSAVYLCASSLDRGLAQPQHFGDGTRLSIL.

The chain uses TRBV10-3 and TRBJ1-2, with D unresolved. Trimming removed 0 bases at V and 5 bases at J, with 16 bases between. The length of the CDR3 is 16 residues. Germline V gene lookup returns CDR1 ENHRY and CDR2 SYGVKD. Here the CDR3 DNA reads TGTGCCATCAGTGAGTCGACTCGAGGCTTTTCATATGGCTACACCTTC. This sequence encodes CAISESTRGFSYGYTF.

The chain links TRBV15 to TRBJ1-4, with 8 positions matching TRBD1. From germline, CDR1 is LNHNV and CDR2 YYDKDF (reference sequence). This CDR3 contains 16 residues. The J segment lost 3 bases and the V segment lost 0 bases, leaving 3 bases of the junction unmatched. CDR3: CATSRDQGAANEKLFF. Written as DNA, the CDR3 is TGTGCCACCAGCAGAGATCAGGGGGCAGCTAATGAAAAACTGTTTTTT.

This clonotype appeared a few times. The chain joins TRBV4-1 to TRBJ2-7, with 8 bases matching TRBD2. The junction had 5 bases not matched to a gene; V was cut back by 0 bases and J by 4 bases. This CDR3 contains 15 residues. The germline V gene encodes CDR1 MGHRA and CDR2 YSYEKL. The CDR3 loop is CASSQDLAGKYEQYV. CDR3 in DNA: TGCGCCAGCAGCCAAGATTTAGCGGGGAAGTACGAGCAGTACGTC.

This clonotype was observed a handful of times. V usage is TRBV12-3 or TRBV12-4 and J usage is TRBJ1-4; D may be TRBD1 (5 bases). Trimming removed 3 bases from V and 6 bases from J, with 11 bases in between. CDR3 length equals 14 residues. For the CDR3, the DNA is TGTGCCAGCAGTTTCCAGGGCGGCGATGAAAAACTGTTTTTT. Its translation: CASSFQGGDEKLFF.

J is TRBJ2-7 and V is TRBV9; D is ambiguous. The V end lost 2 bases, the J end lost 4 bases, and 7 bases lay between the germline ends. The germline V gene has CDR1 SGDLS and CDR2 YYNGEE. The CDR3 consists of 12 residues. The CDR3 spells CASSVDGYEQYF. In DNA, the CDR3 is TGTGCCAGCAGCGTGGACGGATACGAGCAGTACTTC.

This clonotype came up many times. The chain employs TRBV7-2 and TRBJ2-7; a weak D match, TRBD1 (6 bases). Germline CDR1 reads SGHTA; CDR2 reads FQGNSA. The CDR3 runs 14 residues. Trimming cost V 1 base and J 3 bases, with 10 bases left between them. CDR3 coding DNA: TGTGCCAGCAGCTTAGAAAGGGGGTACTACGAGCAGTACGTC. It encodes CASSLERGYYEQYV.

This clonotype was detected ten times or more. V is TRBV24-1 and J is TRBJ2-3, with D perhaps matching TRBD1 or TRBD2 (6 bases each). The V end lost 9 bases, the J end lost 2 bases, and 8 bases lay between the germline ends. This CDR3 is 12 amino acids long. Looked up from germline, CDR1 is KGHDR and CDR2 is SFDVKD. CDR3 sequence (DNA): TGTGCCACCGGGGGGCTCACAGATACGCAGTATTTT. Its protein product is CATGGLTDTQYF.

This clonotype was detected many times. The chain recombines TRBV27 with TRBJ2-3; D perhaps matches TRBD2 (5 bases). Trimming pared 11 bases from V and 3 bases from J, leaving 21 bases between. In germline, CDR1 is MNHEY, CDR2 SMNVEV (reference sequence). CDR3 size: 15 residues. The CDR3, as DNA: TGTGCCTCAACCGTTGTTTCGGGGAATACAGATACGCAGTATTTT. Its translation: CASTVVSGNTDTQYF.

This sequence joins TRBV12-3 or TRBV12-4 and TRBJ2-3; 8 nucleotides align to TRBD1. The ends lost 6 bases at V and 1 base at J; junction bases unmatched: 9. The CDR3 loop spans 16 amino acids. CDR3 amino acids: CASRGSGGLGTDTQYF. The CDR3 region has the DNA TGTGCCAGCAGAGGATCAGGGGGCCTCGGCACAGATACGCAGTATTTT.

In DNA, the CDR3 is TGTGCCAGCAGTCTATTTAGATCTGGGGCCAACGTCCTGACTTTC. Encoded protein: CASSLFRSGANVLTF. The genes are TRBV25-1 and TRBJ2-6; D ambiguous. Germline CDR1 is MGHDK and CDR2 is SYGVNS. This CDR3 has 15 amino acids. Trimming shortened V by 5 bases and J by 1 base, and 9 bases separated the two germline ends. Together with reference TRBV25-1 and TRBJ2-6, the CDR3 gives the full variable domain: EADIYQTPRYLVIGTGKKITLECSQTMGHDKMYWYQQDPGMELHLIHYSYGVNSTEKGDLSSESTVSRIRTEHFPLTLESARPSHTSQYLCASSLFRSGANVLTFGAGSRLTVL.

The chain combines TRBV6-5 with TRBJ1-2; TRBD1 agrees at 9 bases. This CDR3 has 13 amino acids. CDR1 is MNHEY, CDR2 SVGAGI, per germline. Trimming took 8 bases from V and 5 from J; bases not matched to a gene: 6. The CDR3: CASFPQGAYGYTF. The CDR3, as DNA: TGTGCCAGCTTTCCACAGGGGGCTTATGGCTACACCTTC.

This clonotype was seen at least ten times. This chain uses TRBV20-1 with TRBJ2-7; no firm D call. CDR3 size: 13 residues. CDR1 is DFQATT and CDR2 is SNEGSKA in the germline V gene (reference sequence). V was cut by 1 base and J by 3 bases, with 10 bases left in between. CDR3 DNA sequence: TGCAGTGCTAGAGGACCTTTCAACTACGAGCAGTACTTC. This codes for CSARGPFNYEQYF.

This clonotype was recorded a few times. The chain is built from TRBV4-2 and TRBJ1-5; the match to TRBD1 covers 7 bases. Germline V gene sequence: CDR1 LGHNA, CDR2 YNFKEQ. V trimming: 0 bases; J trimming: 1 base; junction bases outside the gene matches: 3. This CDR3 spans 16 amino acids. The CDR3 region is CASSQDDRASNQPQHF. CDR3 DNA sequence: TGTGCCAGCAGCCAAGATGACAGGGCGAGCAATCAGCCCCAGCATTTT.

Only a few counts were recorded for this clonotype. This chain joins TRBV7-2 and TRBJ1-6; tentative D call: TRBD1 (5 bases). The V end was cut by 6 bases, the J end by 12 bases, with 15 bases between. Germline V gives CDR1 SGHTA, CDR2 FQGNSA. CDR3 length: 13 residues. The CDR3 protein is CASRTQAVEPLHF. In DNA form, the CDR3 reads TGTGCCAGCAGAACACAGGCGGTTGAACCCCTCCACTTT.

The chain recombines TRBV20-1 with TRBJ1-5, with D tentatively TRBD1 (5 bases). The CDR3 is 14 residues long. The germline V gene has CDR1 DFQATT and CDR2 SNEGSKA (reference sequence). With 5 bases removed from V and 6 bases from J, the gap between germline ends came to 17 bases. CDR3 loop: CSALRQGGSQPQHF. For the CDR3, the DNA is TGCAGTGCTCTACGGCAGGGTGGGAGTCAGCCCCAGCATTTT.

This clonotype showed up just a few times. V usage is TRBV4-2 and J usage is TRBJ2-6; D gene ambiguous. From germline, CDR1 is LGHNA and CDR2 YNFKEQ. Trimming took 8 bases from V and 4 from J, leaving 9 bases between them. The CDR3 is 13 amino acids. As DNA, the CDR3 is TGTGCCAGCCTGGCCGTGGGGGCCAACGTCCTGACTTTC. Protein: CASLAVGANVLTF.

The chain carries TRBV7-9 and TRBJ1-6; unclear D gene. V dropped 8 bases and J dropped 6 bases, with 11 bases sitting between them. The CDR3 spans 13 residues. Looked up from germline, CDR1 is SEHNR and CDR2 is FQNEAQ (reference sequence). Here the CDR3 DNA reads TGTGCCAGCGGAACAGCTTCTAATTCACCCCTCCACTTT. Translation gives CASGTASNSPLHF.

This sequence joins TRBV6-6 and TRBJ2-7; D possibly corresponds to TRBD1 (5 bases). CDR3 length equals 13 residues. Looked up from germline, CDR1 is MNHNY and CDR2 is SVGAGI (reference sequence). Trimming pared 6 bases from V and 4 bases from J, leaving 13 bases between. The CDR3 loop is CASSPDRIYEQYF. The DNA for the CDR3 is TGTGCCAGCAGCCCCGACAGAATTTACGAGCAGTACTTC.

This clonotype was detected many times. The gene calls are TRBV18 and TRBJ2-1; the D gene is possibly TRBD2 (6 bases). Germline assignment: CDR1 KGHSH and CDR2 LQKENI. Trimming removed 3 bases at V and 13 bases at J, with 13 bases between. This CDR3 has 12 residues. The CDR3 bases are TGTGCCAGCTCACCGAACTTGGGGGGTCAGTTCTTC. This translates into CASSPNLGGQFF.

The CDR3 protein is CASTLPGSPEKLFF. DNA for the CDR3: TGTGCCAGCACTCTCCCAGGGAGTCCTGAAAAACTGTTTTTT. This chain joins TRBV28 and TRBJ1-4; TRBD1 is a possible D gene (5 bases). The germline CDR1 and CDR2 sequences are MDHEN and SYDVKM. Trimming stripped 7 bases from V and 7 bases from J, with 16 bases between. The CDR3 is 14 amino acids.

Here the CDR3 DNA reads TGTGCCATCAGGGAGAAAGAGACCCAGTACTTC. The encoded protein is CAIREKETQYF. This chain uses TRBV10-3 with TRBJ2-5, with D unresolved. Trimming left V 6 bases short and J 3 bases short, with 5 bases between. The CDR3 has 11 residues. CDR1 and CDR2 (germline): ENHRY, SYGVKD.

This clonotype was seen more than once but under ten times. The gene calls are TRBV20-1 and TRBJ2-7; D call uncertain. Trimming removed 6 bases at V and 4 bases at J, with 10 bases between. CDR1 DFQATT and CDR2 SNEGSKA come from the germline V gene (reference sequence). The CDR3 totals 11 residues. In nucleotides, the CDR3 is TGCAGTGCCGGGTTAGGTTACGAGCAGTACTTC. Residues: CSAGLGYEQYF.